The clone carrying this TCR beta chain occurred a few times. Its antigen is undetermined. The sample comes from a study of T-cell memory formation after mild COVID-19. The study, taken as a whole, reports: Pre-infection memory harbored some responding clones, suggesting cross-reactive memory joined. Researchers report contracting CD4+ clones mostly in CM and EM, with CD8+ clones in EMRA. Later expanders leaned CD4+, whereas clones that contracted between day 15 and 85 were balanced CD4/CD8.

TCRdb itself ran the 5' RACE reads through MiXCR, one entry per CDR3 protein. In the table there are about 560,000 distinct CDR3 sequences, 20% to 25% of which are singletons. CDR1 and CDR2 from the germline V gene are SEHNR and FQNEAQ (reference sequence). The V and J ends lost 5 bases and 6 bases, in that order; junction bases with no gene match: 12. This CDR3 has 17 amino acids. The chain has TRBV7-9 and TRBJ2-1, with 11 bases matching TRBD2. This sequence was found in an adult woman who had mild COVID-19 (a few samples of this study predate the infection). Cell type and time point are not known. Sequenced input: PBMCs or a T cell subset sorted from them (not recorded which). The CDR3 loop reads CASSPRLAGKSSNEQFF. The CDR3 DNA is TGTGCCAGCAGCCCGAGACTAGCGGGGAAGAGTAGCAATGAGCAGTTCTTC.